Below are 28 T cell receptor beta chains sequenced from a single sample in a study of shared T cell receptors in the human thymus. Here immunoSEQ multiplex PCR was the method, and the copy in TCRdb shows in-frame clones only, minus some. This sample has 540,000 or so clones; around three quarters occur once, and the top ten carry about 0.012%. These data were likewise used in another study, on human thymus T cells.

The sequenced material came from thymocytes. These receptors originate from a boy younger than two with a congenital heart defect.

The genes are TRBV5-4 and TRBJ2-5; 13 positions match TRBD2. The length of the CDR3 is 16 residues. The germline V gene has CDR1 SGHNT and CDR2 YYREEE (reference sequence). Trimming took 4 bases from V and 2 from J; bases not matched to a gene: 5. The CDR3 protein is CASSRGLAGEQETQYF. The CDR3 bases are TGTGCCAGCAGCAGAGGACTAGCGGGAGAGCAAGAGACCCAGTACTTC.

This clone was detected only once. The same CDR3 is also encoded by other DNA sequences in this sample. The rearrangement uses TRBV5-8 and TRBJ2-7, with D tentatively TRBD2 (5 bases). The V gene's germline CDR1 is SGHTS and CDR2 YDEGEE. This CDR3 spans 12 amino acids. V was shortened by 4 bases and J by 4 bases, with 9 bases between the two germline ends. The CDR3 loop is CASSLGAYEQYF. CDR3 in DNA: TGTGCCAGCAGCCTGGGAGCGTACGAGCAGTACTTC.

The V gene is TRBV13, the J gene TRBJ1-1; the match to TRBD1 covers 11 bases. Germline trimming cut 5 bases from V and 4 bases from J; bases unmatched to any gene: 6. Germline V gene lookup returns CDR1 PRHDT and CDR2 FYEKMQ (reference sequence). The CDR3 extends over 15 amino acids. The CDR3 is CASSEGDRGGTEAFF. DNA of the CDR3: TGTGCCAGCAGCGAAGGGGACAGGGGGGGCACTGAAGCTTTCTTT.

This clone appeared a single time. J is TRBJ2-3 and V is TRBV6-5; 13 bases align to TRBD2. V was clipped by 4 bases and J by 4 bases; unmatched bases: 5. This CDR3 is built from 16 residues. CDR1 and CDR2 from the germline V gene are MNHEY and SVGAGI. DNA of the CDR3: TGTGCCAGCAGTTTTACTAGCGGGAGGGGGGCAGATACGCAGTATTTT. Its translation is CASSFTSGRGADTQYF.

The chain couples TRBV5-1 to TRBJ1-3; maybe TRBD1 (5 bases). The CDR3 runs 18 residues. V dropped 2 bases and J dropped 3 bases, with 21 bases sitting between them. CDR1 and CDR2 (germline): SGHRS, YFSETQ. As DNA, the CDR3 is TGCGCCAGCAGCTTAAGATCCGGCAGGGAAACGGTTGGAAACACCATATATTTT. Translating it yields CASSLRSGRETVGNTIYF.

Notes on this clone: Other DNA variants within this sample encode the same CDR3. The chain has TRBV7-9 and TRBJ2-7; D is perhaps TRBD1 (5 bases). The germline CDR1 and CDR2 sequences are SEHNR and FQNEAQ (reference sequence). The V and J ends lost 1 base and 1 base respectively, with 11 bases between them. There are 15 residues in the CDR3. The CDR3, as DNA: TGTGCCAGCAGCTTAGGACGGCAGGGTTCCTACGAGCAGTACTTC. Translating gives CASSLGRQGSYEQYF.

This sequence joins TRBV19 and TRBJ1-5; D call uncertain. The germline CDR1 and CDR2 sequences are LNHDA and SQIVND (reference sequence). The germline V and J ends were trimmed by 6 bases and 5 bases, with 14 bases remaining between them. The CDR3 loop spans 14 amino acids. CDR3 in amino acids: CASRPTEKYQPQHF. As DNA, the CDR3 is TGTGCCAGTAGACCGACGGAGAAGTATCAGCCCCAGCATTTT.

In its sample, this clone was seen a few times. J is TRBJ2-1 and V is TRBV5-3; TRBD2 matches at 7 bases. TRBV5-3 is an open reading frame, and its role is uncertain. The CDR3 runs to 17 residues. J gave up 1 base and V 3 bases, and 10 bases lay outside the gene matches. The CDR3 coding sequence is TGTGCCAGAAGCTGGCCCGGGGCGGGAGAATCCTACAATGAGCAGTTCTTC. Translated, it gives CARSWPGAGESYNEQFF.

V usage is TRBV15 and J usage is TRBJ1-2; D is possibly TRBD1 (6 bases). The CDR3 is made up of 16 amino acids. Germline V gene sequence: CDR1 LNHNV, CDR2 YYDKDF (reference sequence). V lost 3 bases to trimming and J lost 4 bases, with 18 bases between them. The CDR3 DNA sequence: TGTGCCACCAGCAGCGGACGCCAGGGGTTGAGCTATGGCTACACCTTC. Its protein product is CATSSGRQGLSYGYTF.

The chain couples TRBV10-3 to TRBJ2-4; D possibly corresponds to TRBD2 (6 bases). V dropped 0 bases and J dropped 2 bases, with 20 bases sitting between them. CDR1 ENHRY and CDR2 SYGVKD come from the germline V gene. There are 19 residues in the CDR3. The CDR3 bases are TGTGCCATCAGTGAGTCAGTGGGCGGGAACGACCTAACCAAAAACATTCAGTACTTC. This gives the protein CAISESVGGNDLTKNIQYF.

This clone has only a few counts. CDR3 in amino acids: CASSLAGEQYF. CDR3 in DNA: TGTGCCAGCAGCTTGGCGGGGGAGCAGTACTTC. V usage is TRBV5-6 and J usage is TRBJ2-7, with D maybe TRBD2 (5 bases). The CDR3 extends over 11 amino acids. The germline V gene has CDR1 SGHDT and CDR2 YYEEEE. Trimming left V 0 bases short and J 7 bases short, with 5 bases between.

The chain uses TRBV6-5 and TRBJ1-1, with 7 bases fitting TRBD1. With V trimmed by 11 bases and J by 6 bases, 6 bases remained unmatched. The germline gives CDR1 MNHEY, CDR2 SVGAGI. This CDR3 is built from 11 residues. CDR3 loop: CASRGVAEAFF. CDR3 coding DNA: TGTGCCTCCAGGGGGGTCGCTGAAGCTTTCTTT.

The chain employs TRBV30 and TRBJ2-3, with D tentatively TRBD1 (5 bases). Germline assignment: CDR1 GTSNPN and CDR2 SVGIG (reference sequence). The CDR3 extends over 15 amino acids. The germline V and J ends were trimmed by 2 bases and 2 bases, with 14 bases remaining between them. The CDR3 sequence: CAWSYGDRITDTQYF. In nucleotides, the CDR3 is TGTGCCTGGAGTTACGGAGACAGAATCACAGATACGCAGTATTTT. Combining the CDR3 with reference TRBV30 and TRBJ2-3 gives the whole variable domain SQTIHQWPATLVQPVGSPLSLECTVEGTSNPNLYWYRQAAGRGLQLLFYSVGIGQISSEVPQNLSASRPQDRQFILSSKKLLLSDSGFYLCAWSYGDRITDTQYFGPGTRLTVL.

This chain uses TRBV27 with TRBJ2-7; 7 positions agree with TRBD1. The germline V gene encodes CDR1 MNHEY and CDR2 SMNVEV (reference sequence). V gave up 6 bases and J gave up 0 bases; unmatched junction bases: 8. This CDR3 is 15 amino acids long. CDR3 sequence reads: CASSRRDRGSYEQYF. The CDR3 DNA reads as TGTGCCAGCAGCCGCCGGGACAGAGGCTCCTACGAGCAGTACTTC.

V and J are TRBV5-1 and TRBJ2-3; TRBD2 aligns across 9 bases. The CDR3 totals 17 residues. The V gene's germline CDR1 is SGHRS and CDR2 YFSETQ. The trim removed 0 bases at V and 4 bases at J, leaving 9 bases unmatched. CDR3 DNA: TGCGCCAGCAGCTTGGTTGGGCGGGAGGGCAGATCAGATACGCAGTATTTT. Its translation: CASSLVGREGRSDTQYF.

This chain joins TRBV7-6 and TRBJ2-7; TRBD1 matches 10 bases. The length of the CDR3 is 16 residues. Germline V gene lookup returns CDR1 SGHVS and CDR2 FNYEAQ. V lost 0 bases, J lost 2 bases, and 4 bases stayed unmatched. The DNA for the CDR3 is TGTGCCAGCAGCTTAGCGAGGGACAGGGGTCCCTACGAGCAGTACTTC. Its protein is CASSLARDRGPYEQYF.

This clone appeared once. CDR3 nucleotides: TGTGCCAGCAGTTCCGGGACTAGTGACTACGAGCAGTACTTC. This sequence encodes CASSSGTSDYEQYF. The J gene is TRBJ2-7, the V gene TRBV27, with 8 positions matching TRBD2. V lost 4 bases to trimming and J lost 3 bases; unmatched junction nucleotides: 5. The CDR3 runs to 14 residues. Germline CDR1 MNHEY, CDR2 SMNVEV (reference sequence).

The genes are TRBV25-1 and TRBJ2-7; weak D call: TRBD1 (7 bases). Between the trimmed V and J ends, which lost 6 bases and 5 bases, there was a span of 20 bases. The CDR3 totals 15 residues. The V gene's germline CDR1 is MGHDK and CDR2 SYGVNS. The CDR3 loop is CASSGTRQGGHEQYF. The DNA of the CDR3 is TGTGCCAGCAGCGGGACCCGACAGGGAGGCCACGAGCAGTACTTC.

The gene calls are TRBV6-1 and TRBJ2-7, with 7 bases identical to TRBD1. Trimming removed 5 bases from V and 6 bases from J; junction bases left unmatched: 7. This CDR3 is built from 13 residues. Germline V lookup: CDR1 MNHNS, CDR2 SASEGT. The CDR3 reads CASSFRQGREQYF. The DNA for the CDR3 is TGTGCCAGCAGTTTCAGACAGGGCCGCGAGCAGTACTTC.

This chain connects TRBV14 to TRBJ2-5; D ambiguous. Germline assignment: CDR1 SGHDN and CDR2 FVKESK. There are 17 residues in the CDR3. V shed 0 bases and J shed 5 bases, with 19 bases lying between them. CDR3 loop: CASSQDRQVSLPETQYF. As DNA, the CDR3 is TGTGCCAGCAGCCAAGATCGCCAGGTCAGCCTTCCGGAGACCCAGTACTTC.

The chain joins TRBV27 to TRBJ1-5; no firm D call. Germline V lookup: CDR1 MNHEY, CDR2 SMNVEV (reference sequence). The CDR3 runs to 14 residues. Trimming took off 6 bases at V and 2 bases at J, with 11 bases between the two ends. CDR3 in amino acids: CASSRVEGNQPQHF. DNA of the CDR3: TGTGCCAGCAGCCGGGTTGAGGGCAATCAGCCCCAGCATTTT.

This clone occurred once. The J gene is TRBJ2-5, the V gene TRBV9; TRBD2 aligns across 7 bases. V dropped 4 bases and J dropped 5; count of bases not matched to a gene: 14. The CDR3 is 16 amino acids. Germline V CDR1 and CDR2: SGDLS, YYNGEE. CDR3 DNA sequence: TGTGCCAGCAGCCCCCCCAGCGGGGCCCCCCGGGAGACCCAGTACTTC. Translation gives CASSPPSGAPRETQYF.

The chain joins TRBV2 to TRBJ2-5; 8 bases agree with TRBD2. V was pared by 7 bases and J by 5 bases, with 6 bases of the junction left unmatched. Per germline, CDR1 SNHLY and CDR2 FYNNEI. This CDR3 region has 13 residues. This chain's CDR3 is CASNIAGMETQYF. The CDR3 bases are TGTGCCAGCAATATAGCGGGAATGGAGACCCAGTACTTC.

This clone was recorded a few times. The chain employs TRBV5-4 and TRBJ1-2; unclear D gene. The V end lost 9 bases, the J end lost 8 bases, and 8 bases lay between the germline ends. There are 9 residues in the CDR3. The germline CDR1 and CDR2 sequences are SGHNT and YYREEE (reference sequence). CDR3 coding DNA: TGTGCCACCCCAGGCGGCTACACCTTC. It yields the protein CATPGGYTF. Based on the CDR3 plus reference TRBV5-4 and TRBJ1-2, the full variable domain is ETGVTQSPTHLIKTRGQQVTLRCSSQSGHNTVSWYQQALGQGPQFIFQYYREEENGRGNFPPRFSGLQFPNYSSELNVNALELDDSALYLCATPGGYTFGSGTRLTVV.

In its sample, this clone was seen once. The chain joins TRBV6-5 to TRBJ1-1, with TRBD1 as a possible D gene (6 bases). V lost 6 bases and J lost 0, with 11 bases in between. In germline, CDR1 is MNHEY, CDR2 SVGAGI. The CDR3 extends over 14 amino acids. The CDR3 bases are TGTGCCAGCAGCCAGACAGGAATGAACACTGAAGCTTTCTTT. Amino acids: CASSQTGMNTEAFF.

The chain recombines TRBV6-5 with TRBJ2-7, with D perhaps matching TRBD1 (6 bases). V was trimmed by 4 bases and J by 3 bases, leaving 13 bases between them. Germline V gene data show CDR1 as MNHEY and CDR2 as SVGAGI. The CDR3 spans 14 residues. CDR3 sequence (DNA): TGTGCCAGCAGTTCCCAGGGGAAGCTCTACGAGCAGTACTTC. Its protein product is CASSSQGKLYEQYF.

The V call is TRBV10-3, the J call TRBJ1-4, with 9 bases aligning to TRBD1. The CDR3 totals 16 residues. Germline trimming cut 3 bases from V and 6 bases from J; bases unmatched to any gene: 8. From germline, CDR1 is ENHRY and CDR2 SYGVKD. The CDR3 nucleotides are TGTGCCATCAGTGAAGTCCGGGACAGGGCGGATGAAAAACTGTTTTTT. Its translation is CAISEVRDRADEKLFF.

This rearrangement joins TRBV5-6 to TRBJ1-2, with 11 positions matching TRBD1. The CDR3 is made up of 17 amino acids. The germline V gene encodes CDR1 SGHDT and CDR2 YYEEEE. V trimming: 5 bases; J trimming: 0 bases; junction bases outside the gene matches: 9. The CDR3 loop is CASRPTGQGGSNYGYTF. CDR3 nucleotides: TGTGCCAGCAGACCAACGGGACAGGGGGGTTCTAACTATGGCTACACCTTC.